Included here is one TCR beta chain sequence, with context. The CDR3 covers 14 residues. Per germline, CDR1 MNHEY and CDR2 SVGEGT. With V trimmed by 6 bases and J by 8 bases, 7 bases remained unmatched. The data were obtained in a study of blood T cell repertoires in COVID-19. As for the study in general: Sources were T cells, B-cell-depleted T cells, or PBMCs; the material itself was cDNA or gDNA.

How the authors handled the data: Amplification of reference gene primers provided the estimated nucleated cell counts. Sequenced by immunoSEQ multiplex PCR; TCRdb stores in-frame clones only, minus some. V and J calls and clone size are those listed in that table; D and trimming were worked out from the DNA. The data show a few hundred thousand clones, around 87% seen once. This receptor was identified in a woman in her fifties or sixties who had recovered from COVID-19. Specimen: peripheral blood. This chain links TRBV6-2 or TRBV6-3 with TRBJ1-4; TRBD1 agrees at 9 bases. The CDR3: CASSTGTGREKLFF. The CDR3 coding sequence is TGTGCCAGCAGCACCGGGACAGGGCGAGAAAAACTGTTTTTT.